This T cell receptor beta chain was identified in a study of T cells after posttransplantation cyclophosphamide. Study-wide results and caveats: Recipient CMV seropositivity and CMV reactivation strongly tracked TRB clonality.

On the day of bone marrow donation, the related graft donor provided peripheral blood. Here immunoSEQ multiplex PCR was the method, and the copy in TCRdb shows in-frame clones only, minus some. This sample has some 54,000 clones, with roughly 92% found just once. A note on this clone: As yet, its antigen is unknown.

Trimming stripped 5 bases from V and 4 bases from J, with 14 bases between. Germline CDR1 is SGHVS and CDR2 is FNYEAQ. The CDR3 is 14 residues long. What was sequenced was PBMCs. V is TRBV7-6 and J is TRBJ1-2, with D maybe TRBD1 (6 bases). The TCR was taken from a woman aged 25 to 39 in good health and a related stem cell transplant donor. CDR3 region: CASSRVGGAYGYTF. As DNA, the CDR3 is TGTGCCAGCAGCAGAGTTGGGGGCGCCTATGGCTACACCTTC.